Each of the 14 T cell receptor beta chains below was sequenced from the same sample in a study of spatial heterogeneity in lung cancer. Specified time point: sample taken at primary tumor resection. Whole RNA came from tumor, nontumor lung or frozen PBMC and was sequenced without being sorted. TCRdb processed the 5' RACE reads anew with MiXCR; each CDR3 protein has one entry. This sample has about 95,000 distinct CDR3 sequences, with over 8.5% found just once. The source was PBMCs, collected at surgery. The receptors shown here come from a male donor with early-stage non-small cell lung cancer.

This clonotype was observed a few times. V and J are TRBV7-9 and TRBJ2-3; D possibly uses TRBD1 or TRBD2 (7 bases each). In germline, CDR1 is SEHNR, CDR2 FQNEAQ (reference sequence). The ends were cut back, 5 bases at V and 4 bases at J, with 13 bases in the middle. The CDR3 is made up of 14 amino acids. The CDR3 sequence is CASSPTGRADTQYF. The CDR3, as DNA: TGTGCCAGCAGCCCGACAGGGAGGGCAGATACGCAGTATTTT.

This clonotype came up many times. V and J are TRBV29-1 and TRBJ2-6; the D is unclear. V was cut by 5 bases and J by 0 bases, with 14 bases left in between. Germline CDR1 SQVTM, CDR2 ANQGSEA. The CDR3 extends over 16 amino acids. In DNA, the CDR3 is TGCAGCGTTTCTAATCCCGTGGGCTCTGGGGCCAACGTCCTGACTTTC. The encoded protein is CSVSNPVGSGANVLTF.

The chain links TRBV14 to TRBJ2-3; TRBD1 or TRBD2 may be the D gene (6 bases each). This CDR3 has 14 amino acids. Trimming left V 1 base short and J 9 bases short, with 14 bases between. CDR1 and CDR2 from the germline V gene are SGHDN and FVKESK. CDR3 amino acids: CASSQAGAPGTQYF. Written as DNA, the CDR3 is TGTGCCAGCAGCCAAGCGGGGGCGCCGGGGACGCAGTATTTT.

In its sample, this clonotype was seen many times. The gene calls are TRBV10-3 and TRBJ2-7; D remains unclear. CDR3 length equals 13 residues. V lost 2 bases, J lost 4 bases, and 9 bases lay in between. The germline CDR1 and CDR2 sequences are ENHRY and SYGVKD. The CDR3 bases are TGTGCCATCAGTGAGAACCCCGGGTACGAGCAGTACTTC. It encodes CAISENPGYEQYF.

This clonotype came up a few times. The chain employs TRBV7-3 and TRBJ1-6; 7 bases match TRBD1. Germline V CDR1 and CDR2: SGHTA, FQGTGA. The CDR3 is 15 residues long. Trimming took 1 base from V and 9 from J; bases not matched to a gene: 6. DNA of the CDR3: TGTGCCAGCAGCTTAAGTCCAGGGGGAGGTTCACCCCTCCACTTT. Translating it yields CASSLSPGGGSPLHF.

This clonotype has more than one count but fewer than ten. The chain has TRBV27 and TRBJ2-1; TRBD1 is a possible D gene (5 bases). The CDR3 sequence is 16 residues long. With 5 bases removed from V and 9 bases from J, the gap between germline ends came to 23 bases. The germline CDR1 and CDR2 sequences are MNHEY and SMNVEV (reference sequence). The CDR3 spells CASSLPPSRGKGEQFF. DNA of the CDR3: TGTGCCAGCAGTCTCCCCCCGTCTAGGGGAAAGGGTGAGCAGTTCTTC.

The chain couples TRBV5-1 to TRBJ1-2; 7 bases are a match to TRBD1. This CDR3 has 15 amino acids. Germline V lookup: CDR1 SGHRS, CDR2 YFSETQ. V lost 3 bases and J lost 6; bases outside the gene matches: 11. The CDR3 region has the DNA TGCGCCAGCAGCTCTAATAGGGGGCCTGAAAATGGCTACACCTTC. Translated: CASSSNRGPENGYTF. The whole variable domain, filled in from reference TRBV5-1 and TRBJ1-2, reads KAGVTQTPRYLIKTRGQQVTLSCSPISGHRSVSWYQQTPGQGLQFLFEYFSETQRNKGNFPGRFSGRQFSNSRSEMNVSTLELGDSALYLCASSSNRGPENGYTFGSGTRLTVV.

The CDR3 spells CACSGSKYNEQFF. CDR3 coding DNA: TGTGCCTGCAGCGGGAGTAAGTACAATGAGCAGTTCTTC. V is TRBV30 and J is TRBJ2-1; 8 bases are shared with TRBD2. CDR1 GTSNPN and CDR2 SVGIG come from the germline V gene (reference sequence). Trimming cost V 6 bases and J 4 bases; bases outside gene matches: 5. The CDR3 has 13 residues.

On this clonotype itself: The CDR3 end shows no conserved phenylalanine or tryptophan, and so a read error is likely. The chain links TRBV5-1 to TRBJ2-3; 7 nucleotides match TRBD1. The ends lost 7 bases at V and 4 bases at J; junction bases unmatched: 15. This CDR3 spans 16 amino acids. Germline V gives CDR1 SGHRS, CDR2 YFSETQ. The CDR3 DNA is TGCGCCAGCGGCCGACGACAGGGTAGAGGTCCAGATACGCAGTATATT. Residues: CASGRRQGRGPDTQYI.

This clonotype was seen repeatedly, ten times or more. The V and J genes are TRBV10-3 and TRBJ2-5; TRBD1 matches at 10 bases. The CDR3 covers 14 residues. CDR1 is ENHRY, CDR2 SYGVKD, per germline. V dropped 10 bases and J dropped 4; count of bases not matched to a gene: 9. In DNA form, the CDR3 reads TGTGCCACCAGACAGGGGGCAGGGGCAGAGACCCAGTACTTC. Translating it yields CATRQGAGAETQYF.

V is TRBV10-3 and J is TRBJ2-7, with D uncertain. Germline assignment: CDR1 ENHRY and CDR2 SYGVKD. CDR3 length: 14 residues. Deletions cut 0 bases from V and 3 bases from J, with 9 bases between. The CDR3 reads CAISESAGRYEQYF. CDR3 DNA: TGTGCCATCAGTGAGTCGGCAGGCCGCTACGAGCAGTACTTC.

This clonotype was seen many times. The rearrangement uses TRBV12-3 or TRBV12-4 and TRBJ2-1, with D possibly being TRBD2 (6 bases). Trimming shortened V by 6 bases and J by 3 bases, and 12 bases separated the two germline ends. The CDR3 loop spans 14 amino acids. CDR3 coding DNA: TGTGCCAGCAGCTTTTGGGGGGACTACAATGAGCAGTTCTTC. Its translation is CASSFWGDYNEQFF.

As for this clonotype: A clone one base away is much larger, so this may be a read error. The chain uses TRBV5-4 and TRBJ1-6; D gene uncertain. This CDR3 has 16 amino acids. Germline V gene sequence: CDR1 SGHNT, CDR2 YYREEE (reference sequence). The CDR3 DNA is TGTGTCAGCAGCTCCTACTCGAGCTCCTATAATTCACCCCTCCACTTT. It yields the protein CVSSSYSSSYNSPLHF. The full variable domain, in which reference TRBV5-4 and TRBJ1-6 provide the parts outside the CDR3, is ETGVTQSPTHLIKTRGQQVTLRCSSQSGHNTVSWYQQALGQGPQFIFQYYREEENGRGNFPPRFSGLQFPNYSSELNVNALELDDSALYLCVSSSYSSSYNSPLHFGNGTRLTVT.

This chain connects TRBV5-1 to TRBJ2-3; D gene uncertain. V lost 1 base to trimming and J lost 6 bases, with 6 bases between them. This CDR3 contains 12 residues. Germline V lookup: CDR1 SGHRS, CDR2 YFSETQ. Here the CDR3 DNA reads TGCGCCAGCAGCTTGCAACAGGATACGCAGTATTTT. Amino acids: CASSLQQDTQYF.